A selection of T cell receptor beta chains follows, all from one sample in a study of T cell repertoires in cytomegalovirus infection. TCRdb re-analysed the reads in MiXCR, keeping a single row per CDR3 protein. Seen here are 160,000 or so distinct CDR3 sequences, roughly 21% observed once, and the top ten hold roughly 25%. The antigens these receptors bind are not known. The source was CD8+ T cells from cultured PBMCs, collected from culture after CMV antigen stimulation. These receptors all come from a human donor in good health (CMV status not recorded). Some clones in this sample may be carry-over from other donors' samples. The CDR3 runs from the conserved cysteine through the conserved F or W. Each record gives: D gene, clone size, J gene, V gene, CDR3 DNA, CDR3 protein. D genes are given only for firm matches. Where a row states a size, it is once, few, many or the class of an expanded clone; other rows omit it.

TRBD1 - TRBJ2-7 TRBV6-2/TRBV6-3 TGTGCCAGCAGTTACGGCGGGACAGGGGGCTACGAGCAGTACTTC CASSYGGTGGYEQYF
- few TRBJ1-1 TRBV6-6 TGTGCCAGCAGTTACTCAGACCATTTCGGGCAGACAGCCTTAAGAGCTTTCTTT CASSYSDHFGQTALRAFF
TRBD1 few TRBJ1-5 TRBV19 TGTGCCAGTAGTCCCACAGGGGGCATGAATCAGCCCCAGCATTTT CASSPTGGMNQPQHF
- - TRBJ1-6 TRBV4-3 TGCGCCAGCAGCCAAGAGTACGAGAGCTCCTATAATTCACCCCTCCACTTT CASSQEYESSYNSPLHF
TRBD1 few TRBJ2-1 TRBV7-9 TGTGCCAGCAGTCGTTGGACAGGGAGCTCCTACAATGAGCAGTTCTTC CASSRWTGSSYNEQFF
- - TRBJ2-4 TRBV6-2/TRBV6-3 TGTGCCAGCCCAATGAGGAGTGGGAATTTAGCCAAAAACATTCAGTACTTC CASPMRSGNLAKNIQYF
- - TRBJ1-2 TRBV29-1 TGCAGTGCCGTACCCCCTAACTATGGCTACACCTTC CSAVPPNYGYTF
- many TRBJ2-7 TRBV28 TGTGCCAGCACCAGTAGGACGGACTGGACCTACGAGCAGTACTTC CASTSRTDWTYEQYF
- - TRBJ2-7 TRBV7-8 TGTGCCAGCAGCACCGGAACTTACGAGCAGTACTTC CASSTGTYEQYF
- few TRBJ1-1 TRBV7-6 TGTGCCAGCAGCCACTCAAACGAAGCTTTCTTT CASSHSNEAFF
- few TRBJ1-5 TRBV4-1 TGCGCCAGCAGCCAAGTACAGGAGACAAATCAGCCCCAGCATTTT CASSQVQETNQPQHF
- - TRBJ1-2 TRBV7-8 TGTGCCAGCAGCCCGGAGGACAAACCTGGCTACACCTTC CASSPEDKPGYTF
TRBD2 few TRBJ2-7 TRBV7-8 TGTGCCAGCAGCCCCCACTCGACTAGCGGTAGCTACGAGCAGTACTTC CASSPHSTSGSYEQYF